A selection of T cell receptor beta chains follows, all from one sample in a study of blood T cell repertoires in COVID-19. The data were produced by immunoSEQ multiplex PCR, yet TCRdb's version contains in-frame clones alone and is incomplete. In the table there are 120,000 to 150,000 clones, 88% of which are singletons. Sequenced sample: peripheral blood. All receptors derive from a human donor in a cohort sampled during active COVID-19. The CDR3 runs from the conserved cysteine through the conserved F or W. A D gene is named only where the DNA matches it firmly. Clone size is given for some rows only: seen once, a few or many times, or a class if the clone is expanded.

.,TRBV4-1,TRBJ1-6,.,TGCGCCAGCAGACATTTACAGATCTCCTATAATTCACCCCTCCACTTT,CASRHLQISYNSPLHF
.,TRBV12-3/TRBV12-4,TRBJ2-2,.,TGTGCCAGCAGGCGAGGGGGCACCGGGGAGCTGTTTTTT,CASRRGGTGELFF
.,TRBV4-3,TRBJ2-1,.,TGCGCCAGCAGCCAAGAGCCCGGGCTCGAGGGGCAGTTCTTC,CASSQEPGLEGQFF
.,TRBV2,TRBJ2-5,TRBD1,TGTGCCAGCGGCGGGACAGGGGTTCGGGAGACCCAGTACTTC,CASGGTGVRETQYF
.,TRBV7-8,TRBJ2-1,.,TGTGCCAGCAGACAGGGCCCCAACAATGAGCAGTTCTTC,CASRQGPNNEQFF
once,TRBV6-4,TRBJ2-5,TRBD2,TGTGCCAGCAGTGACAGAGAGCGGGGGGGGCAAGAGACCCAGTACTTC,CASSDRERGGQETQYF
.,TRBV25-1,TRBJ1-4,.,TGTGCCAGCAGTGAACTGGACAGACCTAATGAAAAACTGTTTTTT,CASSELDRPNEKLFF
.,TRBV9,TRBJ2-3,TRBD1,TGTGCCAGCAGCGTAGGGACAGGGACAACAGATACGCAGTATTTT,CASSVGTGTTDTQYF
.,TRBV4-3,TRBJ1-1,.,TGCGCCAGCAGCCTGTCAGGGGCTGAAGCTTTCTTT,CASSLSGAEAFF
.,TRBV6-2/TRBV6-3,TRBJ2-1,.,TGTGCCAGCAGTGGCTCGATTGGCCTCTCCTACAATGAGCAGTTCTTC,CASSGSIGLSYNEQFF
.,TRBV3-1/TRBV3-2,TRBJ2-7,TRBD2,TGTGCCAGCAGCCAAGTAGGTAGGATAGCGGGACGTCGCGAGCAGTACTTC,CASSQVGRIAGRREQYF
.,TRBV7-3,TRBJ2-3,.,TGTGCCAGCAGCTTTTTGTGTGGGGAGCCAACTCCTAGCACAGATACGCAGTATTTT,CASSFLCGEPTPSTDTQYF
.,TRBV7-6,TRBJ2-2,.,TGTGCCAGCAGCCAAGGAGGGGGCTCGAACACCGGGGAGCTGTTTTTT,CASSQGGGSNTGELFF
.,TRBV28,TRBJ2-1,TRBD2,TGTGCCAGTGTCACTCAGGCTAGCGGGGAGAATGAGCAGTTCTTC,CASVTQASGENEQFF
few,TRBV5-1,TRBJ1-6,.,TGCGCCAGCAGCGGGTTACCCAGGGCGGACTCACCCCTCCACTTT,CASSGLPRADSPLHF
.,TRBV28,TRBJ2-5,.,TGTGCCAGCAGTGATGCGCGAACCCAGTACTTC,CASSDARTQYF
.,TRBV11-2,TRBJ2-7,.,TGTGCCAGCAGCTCTCCCAGACAGATTACCTACGAGCAGTACTTC,CASSSPRQITYEQYF
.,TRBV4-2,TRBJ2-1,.,TGTGCCAGCAGCCAAGTTGATAGATCCTACTCCTACAATGAGCAGTTCTTC,CASSQVDRSYSYNEQFF
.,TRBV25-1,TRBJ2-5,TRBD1,TGTGCCAGCAGGGACAGGGAAGTGGAGACCCAGTACTTC,CASRDREVETQYF
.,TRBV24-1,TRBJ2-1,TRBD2,TGTGCCACCAGTGAACGGACTAGCGGGACTCCAGAGTTCTTC,CATSERTSGTPEFF
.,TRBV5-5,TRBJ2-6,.,TGTGCCAGCAGCCATACAGGGTTCACTGGGGCCAACGTCCTGACTTTC,CASSHTGFTGANVLTF
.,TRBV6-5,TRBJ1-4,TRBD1,TGTGCCAGCAGTTACTCGACTAGGGACAGGGAAAAACTGTTTTTT,CASSYSTRDREKLFF
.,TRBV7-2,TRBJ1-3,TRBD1,TGTGCCAGCAGCAGGGGACAGATAAACACCATATATTTT,CASSRGQINTIYF
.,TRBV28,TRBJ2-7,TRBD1,TGTGCCAGCAGTTCCCCGGGGACAGGGTATATCTACGAGCAGTACTTC,CASSSPGTGYIYEQYF
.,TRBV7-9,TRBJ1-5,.,TGTGCCAGCAGCTTAGGGGAGTCAGGGGCTCGCAATCAGCCCCAGCATTTT,CASSLGESGARNQPQHF
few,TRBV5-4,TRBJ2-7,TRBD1,TGTGCCAGCAGCGCGGGACAGGGTTACGAGCAGTACTTC,CASSAGQGYEQYF
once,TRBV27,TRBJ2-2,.,TGTGCCAGCAGTCCCCGAGGCCCTTTCATCGGAAACACCGGGGAGCTGTTTTTT,CASSPRGPFIGNTGELFF
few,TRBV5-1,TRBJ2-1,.,TGCGCCAGCAGCGGCGACGGTAGCCTGCGGGAGCAGTTCTTC,CASSGDGSLREQFF
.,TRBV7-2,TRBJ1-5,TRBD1,TGTGCCAGCAGCTTGTCAGGGGGCGCAAATAGTCAGCCCCAGCATTTT,CASSLSGGANSQPQHF
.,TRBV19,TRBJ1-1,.,TGTGCCAGTAGTAAGGGGGTTGGCACTGAAGCTTTCTTT,CASSKGVGTEAFF
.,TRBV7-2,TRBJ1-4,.,TGTGCCAGCAGCTCCAATTCCGGGGGTGAAAAACTGTTTTTT,CASSSNSGGEKLFF
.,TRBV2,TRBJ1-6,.,TGTGCCAGCAGTGAGGAGACCGATAATTCACCCCTCCACTTT,CASSEETDNSPLHF
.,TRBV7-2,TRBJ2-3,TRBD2,TGTGCCAGCAGCTTGCAGACTAGCGGCACAGATACGCAGTATTTT,CASSLQTSGTDTQYF
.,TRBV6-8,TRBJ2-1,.,TGTGCCAGCGGGCTAGCCGGAGATCACAATGAGCAGTTCTTC,CASGLAGDHNEQFF